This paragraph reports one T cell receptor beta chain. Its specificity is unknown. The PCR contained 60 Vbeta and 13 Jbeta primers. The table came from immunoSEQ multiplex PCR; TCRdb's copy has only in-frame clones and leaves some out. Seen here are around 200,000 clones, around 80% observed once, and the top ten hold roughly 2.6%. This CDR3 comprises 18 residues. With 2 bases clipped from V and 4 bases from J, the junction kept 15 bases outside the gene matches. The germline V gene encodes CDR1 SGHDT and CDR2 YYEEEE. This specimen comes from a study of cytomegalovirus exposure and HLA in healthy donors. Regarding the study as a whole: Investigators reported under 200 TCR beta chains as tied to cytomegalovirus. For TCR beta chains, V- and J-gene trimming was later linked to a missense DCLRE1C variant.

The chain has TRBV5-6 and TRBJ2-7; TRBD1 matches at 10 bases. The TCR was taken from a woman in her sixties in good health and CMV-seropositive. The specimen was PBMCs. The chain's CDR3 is CASSFGSTDRGLFYEQYF. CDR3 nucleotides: TGTGCCAGCAGCTTTGGGAGTACCGACAGGGGGCTTTTTTACGAGCAGTACTTC.